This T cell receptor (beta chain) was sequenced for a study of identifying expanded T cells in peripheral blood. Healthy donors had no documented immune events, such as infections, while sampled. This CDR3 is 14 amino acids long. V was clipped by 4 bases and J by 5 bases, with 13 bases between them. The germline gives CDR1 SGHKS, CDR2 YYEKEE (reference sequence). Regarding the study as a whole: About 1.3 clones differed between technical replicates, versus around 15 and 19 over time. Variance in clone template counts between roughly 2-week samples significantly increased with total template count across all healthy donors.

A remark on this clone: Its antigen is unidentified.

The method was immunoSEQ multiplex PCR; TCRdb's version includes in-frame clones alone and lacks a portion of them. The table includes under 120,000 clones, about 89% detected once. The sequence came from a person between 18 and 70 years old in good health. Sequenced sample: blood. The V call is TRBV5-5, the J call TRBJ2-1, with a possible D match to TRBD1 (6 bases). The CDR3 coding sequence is TGTGCCAGCAGCGGAAGTGCAGGGGACAATGAGCAGTTCTTC. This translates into CASSGSAGDNEQFF.